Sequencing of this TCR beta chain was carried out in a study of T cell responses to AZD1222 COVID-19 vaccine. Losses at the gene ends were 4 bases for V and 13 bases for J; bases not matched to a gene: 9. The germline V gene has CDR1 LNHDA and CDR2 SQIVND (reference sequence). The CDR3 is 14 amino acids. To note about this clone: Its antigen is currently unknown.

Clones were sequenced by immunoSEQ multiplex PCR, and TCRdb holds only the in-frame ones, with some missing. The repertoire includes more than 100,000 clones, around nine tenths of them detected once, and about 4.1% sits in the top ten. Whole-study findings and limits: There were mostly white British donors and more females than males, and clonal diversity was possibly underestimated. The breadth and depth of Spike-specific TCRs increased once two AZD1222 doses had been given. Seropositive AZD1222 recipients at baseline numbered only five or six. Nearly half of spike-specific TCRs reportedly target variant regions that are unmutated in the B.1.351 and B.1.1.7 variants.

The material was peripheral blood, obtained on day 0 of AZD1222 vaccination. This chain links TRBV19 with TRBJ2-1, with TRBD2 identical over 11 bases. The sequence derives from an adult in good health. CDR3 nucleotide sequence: TGTGCCAGTAGTACGTCGGGACTAGCGGCCGAACAGTTCTTC. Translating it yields CASSTSGLAAEQFF.